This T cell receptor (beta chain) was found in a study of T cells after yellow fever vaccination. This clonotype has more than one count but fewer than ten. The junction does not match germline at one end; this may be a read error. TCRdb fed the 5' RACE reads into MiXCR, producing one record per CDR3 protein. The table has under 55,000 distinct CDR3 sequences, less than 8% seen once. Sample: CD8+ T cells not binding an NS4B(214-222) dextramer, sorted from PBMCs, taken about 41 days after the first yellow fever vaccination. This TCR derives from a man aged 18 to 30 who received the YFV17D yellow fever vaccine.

This chain's CDR3 is CASSEAVTGTEAFF. In nucleotides, the CDR3 is TGTGCCAGCAGCGAAGCGGTTACGGGCACTGAAGCTTTCTTT. The chain combines TRBV6-1 with TRBJ1-1, with no clear D. There are 14 residues in the CDR3. Germline CDR1 MNHNS, CDR2 SASEGT.